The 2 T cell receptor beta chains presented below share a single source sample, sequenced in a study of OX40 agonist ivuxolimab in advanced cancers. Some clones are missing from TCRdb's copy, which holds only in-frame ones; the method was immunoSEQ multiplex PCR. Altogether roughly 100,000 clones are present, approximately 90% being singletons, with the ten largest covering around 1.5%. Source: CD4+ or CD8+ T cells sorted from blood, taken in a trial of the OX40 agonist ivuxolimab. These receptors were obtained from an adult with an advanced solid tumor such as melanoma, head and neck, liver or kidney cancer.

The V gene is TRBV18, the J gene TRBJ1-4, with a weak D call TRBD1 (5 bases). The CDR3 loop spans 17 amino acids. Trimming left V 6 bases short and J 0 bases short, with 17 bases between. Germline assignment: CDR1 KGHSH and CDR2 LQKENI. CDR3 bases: TGTGCCAGCTCTCCAGGCAGGGCTGCCGCAACTAATGAAAAACTGTTTTTT. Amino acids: CASSPGRAAATNEKLFF.

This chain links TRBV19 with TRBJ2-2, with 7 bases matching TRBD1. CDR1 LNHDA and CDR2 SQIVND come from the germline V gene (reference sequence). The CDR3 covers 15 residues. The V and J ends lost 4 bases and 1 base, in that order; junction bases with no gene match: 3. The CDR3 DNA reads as TGTGCCAGTAGTAAGACAGGGTTGAACACCGGGGAGCTGTTTTTT. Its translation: CASSKTGLNTGELFF.